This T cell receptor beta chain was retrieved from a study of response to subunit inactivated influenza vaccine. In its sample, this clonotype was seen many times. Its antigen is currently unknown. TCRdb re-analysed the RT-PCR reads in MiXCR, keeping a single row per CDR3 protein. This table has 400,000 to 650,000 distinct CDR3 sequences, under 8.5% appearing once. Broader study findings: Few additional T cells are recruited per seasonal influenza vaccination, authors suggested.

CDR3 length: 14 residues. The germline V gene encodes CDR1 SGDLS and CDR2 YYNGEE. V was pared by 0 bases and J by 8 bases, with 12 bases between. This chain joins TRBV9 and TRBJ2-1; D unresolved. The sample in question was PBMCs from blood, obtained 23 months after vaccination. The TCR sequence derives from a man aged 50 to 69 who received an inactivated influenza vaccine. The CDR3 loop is CASSVGAPGDEQFF. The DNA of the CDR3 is TGTGCCAGCAGCGTAGGGGCCCCAGGAGATGAGCAGTTCTTC.